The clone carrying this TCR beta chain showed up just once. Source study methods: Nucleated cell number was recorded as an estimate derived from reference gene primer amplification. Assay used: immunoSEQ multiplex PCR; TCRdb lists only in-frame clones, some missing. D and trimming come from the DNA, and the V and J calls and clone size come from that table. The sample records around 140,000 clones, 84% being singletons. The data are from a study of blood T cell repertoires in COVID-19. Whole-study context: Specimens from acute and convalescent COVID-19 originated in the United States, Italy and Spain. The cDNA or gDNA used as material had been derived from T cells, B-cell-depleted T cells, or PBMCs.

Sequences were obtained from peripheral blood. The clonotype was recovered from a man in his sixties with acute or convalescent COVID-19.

The CDR3 DNA follows: TGTGCCAGCAGCTCGGGACAGGGGGGCTATGGCTACACCTTC. Encoded protein: CASSSGQGGYGYTF. This sequence joins TRBV5-6 and TRBJ1-2; 11 positions agree with TRBD1. Germline-derived CDR1 and CDR2 are SGHDT and YYEEEE. V lost 3 bases and J lost 4; bases outside the gene matches: 2. The CDR3 runs 14 residues. The variable domain in full, completed from reference TRBV5-6 and TRBJ1-2, reads DAGVTQSPTHLIKTRGQQVTLRCSPKSGHDTVSWYQQALGQGPQFIFQYYEEEERQRGNFPDRFSGHQFPNYSSELNVNALLLGDSALYLCASSSGQGGYGYTFGSGTRLTVV.